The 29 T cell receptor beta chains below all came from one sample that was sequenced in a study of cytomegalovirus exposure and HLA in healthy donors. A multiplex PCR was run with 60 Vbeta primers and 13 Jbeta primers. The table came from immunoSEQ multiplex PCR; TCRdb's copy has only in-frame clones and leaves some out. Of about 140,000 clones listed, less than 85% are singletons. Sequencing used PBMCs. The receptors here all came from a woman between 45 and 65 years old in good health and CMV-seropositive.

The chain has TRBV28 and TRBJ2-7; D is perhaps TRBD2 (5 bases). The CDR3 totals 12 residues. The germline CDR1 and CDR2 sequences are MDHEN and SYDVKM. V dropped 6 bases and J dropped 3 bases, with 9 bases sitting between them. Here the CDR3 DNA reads TGTGCCAGCAGGACCGGACTCTACGAGCAGTACTTC. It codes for CASRTGLYEQYF.

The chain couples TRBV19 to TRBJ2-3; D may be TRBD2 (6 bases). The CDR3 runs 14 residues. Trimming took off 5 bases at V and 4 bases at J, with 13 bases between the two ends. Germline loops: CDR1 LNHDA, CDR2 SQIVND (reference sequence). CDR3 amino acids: CASSARLVADTQYF. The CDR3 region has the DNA TGTGCCAGTAGTGCGCGACTAGTGGCAGATACGCAGTATTTT.

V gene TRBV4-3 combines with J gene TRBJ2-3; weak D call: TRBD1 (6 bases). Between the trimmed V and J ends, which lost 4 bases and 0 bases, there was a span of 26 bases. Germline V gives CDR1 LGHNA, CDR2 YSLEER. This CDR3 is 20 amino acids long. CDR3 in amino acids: CASSRLSYIGGQGSTDTQYF. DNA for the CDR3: TGCGCCAGCAGCCGACTAAGTTATATTGGCGGGCAGGGGAGCACAGATACGCAGTATTTT.

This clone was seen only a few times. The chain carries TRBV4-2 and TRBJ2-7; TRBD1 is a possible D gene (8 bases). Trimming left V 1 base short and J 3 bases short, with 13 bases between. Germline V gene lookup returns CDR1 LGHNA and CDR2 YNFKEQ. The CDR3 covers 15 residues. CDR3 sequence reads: CASSQGTGGVYEQYF. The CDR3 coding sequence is TGTGCCAGCAGCCAAGGTACAGGGGGGGTCTACGAGCAGTACTTC.

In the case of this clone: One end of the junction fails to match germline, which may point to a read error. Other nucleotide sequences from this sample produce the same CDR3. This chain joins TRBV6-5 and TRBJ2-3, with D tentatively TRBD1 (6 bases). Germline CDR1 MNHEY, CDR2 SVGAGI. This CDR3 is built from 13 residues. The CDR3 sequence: CASRSGETDTQYF. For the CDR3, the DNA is TGTGCCAGCAGATCAGGGGAAACAGATACGCAGTACTTT.

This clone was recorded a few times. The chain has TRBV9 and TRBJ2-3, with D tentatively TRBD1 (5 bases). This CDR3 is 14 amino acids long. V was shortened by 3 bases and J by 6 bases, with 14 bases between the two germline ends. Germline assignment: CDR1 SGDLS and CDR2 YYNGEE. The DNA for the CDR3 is TGTGCCAGCAGCGGTCGACAGAGGCAGGATACGCAGTATTTT. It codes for CASSGRQRQDTQYF.

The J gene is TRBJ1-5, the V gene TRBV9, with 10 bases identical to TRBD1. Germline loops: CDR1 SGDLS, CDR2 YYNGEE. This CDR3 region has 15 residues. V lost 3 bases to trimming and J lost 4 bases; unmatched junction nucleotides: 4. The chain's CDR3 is CASSASGQGNQPQHF. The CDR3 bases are TGTGCCAGCAGCGCCTCGGGACAGGGGAATCAGCCCCAGCATTTT.

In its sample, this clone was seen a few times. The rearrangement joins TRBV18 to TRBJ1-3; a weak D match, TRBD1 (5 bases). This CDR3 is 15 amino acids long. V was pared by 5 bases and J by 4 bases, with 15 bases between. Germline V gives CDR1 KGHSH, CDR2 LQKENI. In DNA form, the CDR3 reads TGTGCCAGCTCAACGTCGGCAGGGCGAGGAAACACCATATATTTT. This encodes CASSTSAGRGNTIYF.

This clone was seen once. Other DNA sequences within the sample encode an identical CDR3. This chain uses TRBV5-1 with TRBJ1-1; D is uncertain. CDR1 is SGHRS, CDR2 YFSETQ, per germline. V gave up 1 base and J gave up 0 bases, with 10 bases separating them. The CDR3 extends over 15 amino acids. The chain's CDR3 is CASSLSGQMNTEAFF. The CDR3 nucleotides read TGCGCCAGCAGCTTGTCTGGCCAAATGAACACTGAAGCTTTCTTT.

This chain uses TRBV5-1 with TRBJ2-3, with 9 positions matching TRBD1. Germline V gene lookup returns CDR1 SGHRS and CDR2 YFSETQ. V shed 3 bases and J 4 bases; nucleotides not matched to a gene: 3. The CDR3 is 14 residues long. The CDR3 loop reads CASSSGTGPDTQYF. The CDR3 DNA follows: TGCGCCAGCAGCTCCGGGACAGGGCCAGATACGCAGTATTTT.

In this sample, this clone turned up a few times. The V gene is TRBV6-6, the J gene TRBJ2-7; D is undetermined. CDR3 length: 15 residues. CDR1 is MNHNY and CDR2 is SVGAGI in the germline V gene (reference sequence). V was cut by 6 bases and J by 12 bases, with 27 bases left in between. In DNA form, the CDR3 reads TGTGCCAGCAGCTCCGTAGTGGTAAGAGAACCTAGTACGTACTTC. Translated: CASSSVVVREPSTYF.

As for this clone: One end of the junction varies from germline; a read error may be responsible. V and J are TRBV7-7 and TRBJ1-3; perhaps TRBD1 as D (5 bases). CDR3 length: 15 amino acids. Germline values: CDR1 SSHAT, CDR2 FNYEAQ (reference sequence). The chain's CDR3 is CASSLAAGLGNTIYF. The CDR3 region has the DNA TGTGCTAGCAGCTTAGCGGCGGGACTTGGAAACACCATATATTTT.

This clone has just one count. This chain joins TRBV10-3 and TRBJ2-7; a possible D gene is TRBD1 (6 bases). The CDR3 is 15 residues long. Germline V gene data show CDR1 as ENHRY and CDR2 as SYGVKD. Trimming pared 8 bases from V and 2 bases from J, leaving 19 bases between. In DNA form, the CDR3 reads TGTGCCATCGGCCTGACAGGTCTAGGAACCTACGAGCAGTACTTC. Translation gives CAIGLTGLGTYEQYF.

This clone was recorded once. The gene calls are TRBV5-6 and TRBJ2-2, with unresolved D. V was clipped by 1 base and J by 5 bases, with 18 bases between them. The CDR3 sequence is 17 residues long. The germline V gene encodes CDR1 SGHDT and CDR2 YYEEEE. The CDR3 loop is CASSLSPLPGPTGELFF. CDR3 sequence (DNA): TGTGCCAGCAGCTTGTCGCCACTGCCGGGTCCAACCGGGGAGCTGTTTTTT.

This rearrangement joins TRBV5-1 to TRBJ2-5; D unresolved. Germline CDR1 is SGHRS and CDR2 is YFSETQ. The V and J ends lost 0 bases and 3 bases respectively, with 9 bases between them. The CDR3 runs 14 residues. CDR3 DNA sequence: TGCGCCAGCAGCTTGGAGGCGGCCGAAGAGACCCAGTACTTC. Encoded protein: CASSLEAAEETQYF.

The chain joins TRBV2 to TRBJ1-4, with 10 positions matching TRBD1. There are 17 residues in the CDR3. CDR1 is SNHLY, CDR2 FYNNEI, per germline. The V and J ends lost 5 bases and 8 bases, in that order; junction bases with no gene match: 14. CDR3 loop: CASSLTSGTGVEEKLFF. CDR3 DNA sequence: TGTGCCAGCAGTCTAACCAGCGGGACAGGGGTAGAAGAAAAACTGTTTTTT.

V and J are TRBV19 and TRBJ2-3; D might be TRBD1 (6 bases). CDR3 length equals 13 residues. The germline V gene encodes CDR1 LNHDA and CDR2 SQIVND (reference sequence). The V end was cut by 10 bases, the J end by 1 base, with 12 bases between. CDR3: CATVAGGTDTQYF. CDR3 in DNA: TGTGCCACCGTTGCAGGGGGCACAGATACGCAGTATTTT.

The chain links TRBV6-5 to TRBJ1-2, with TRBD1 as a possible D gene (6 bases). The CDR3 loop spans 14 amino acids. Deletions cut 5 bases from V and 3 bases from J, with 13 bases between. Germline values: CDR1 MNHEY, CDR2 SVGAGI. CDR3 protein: CASSPLGGHYGYTF. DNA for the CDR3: TGTGCCAGCAGTCCGCTAGGGGGTCACTATGGCTACACCTTC.

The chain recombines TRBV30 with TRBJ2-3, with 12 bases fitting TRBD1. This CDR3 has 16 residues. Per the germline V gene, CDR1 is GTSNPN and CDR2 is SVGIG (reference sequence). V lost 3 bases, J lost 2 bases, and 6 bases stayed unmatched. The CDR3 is CAWSRGTGGFTDTQYF. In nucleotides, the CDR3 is TGTGCCTGGAGCCGAGGGACAGGGGGCTTCACAGATACGCAGTATTTT.

In nucleotides, the CDR3 is TGCAGCGTTACAACGGAGACCTACGAGCAGTACTTC. Protein: CSVTTETYEQYF. The rearrangement joins TRBV29-1 to TRBJ2-7; D not certain. Germline CDR1 reads SQVTM; CDR2 reads ANQGSEA. The CDR3 contains 12 residues. V was clipped by 5 bases and J by 2 bases, with 10 bases between them.

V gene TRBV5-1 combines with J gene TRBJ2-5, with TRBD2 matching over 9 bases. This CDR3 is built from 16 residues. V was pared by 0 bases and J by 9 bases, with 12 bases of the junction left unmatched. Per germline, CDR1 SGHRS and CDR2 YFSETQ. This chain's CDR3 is CASSLEIGLAGMAQYF. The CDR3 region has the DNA TGCGCCAGCAGCTTGGAAATCGGCCTAGCGGGGATGGCCCAGTACTTC.

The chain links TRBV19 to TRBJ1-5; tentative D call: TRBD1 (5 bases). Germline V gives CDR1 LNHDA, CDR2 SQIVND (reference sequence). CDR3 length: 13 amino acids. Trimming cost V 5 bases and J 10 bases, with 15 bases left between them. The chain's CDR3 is CASSPGRDLPQHF. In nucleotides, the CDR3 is TGTGCCAGTAGTCCTGGGAGGGACCTCCCCCAGCATTTT.

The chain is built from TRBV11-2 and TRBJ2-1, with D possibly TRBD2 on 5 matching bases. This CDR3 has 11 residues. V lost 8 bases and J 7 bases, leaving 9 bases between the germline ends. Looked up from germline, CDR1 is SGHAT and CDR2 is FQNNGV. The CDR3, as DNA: TGTGCCAGCGGAAGGGAGAATGAGCAGTTCTTC. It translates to CASGRENEQFF.

This chain's CDR3 is CASSPATGTAYGYTF. The CDR3 DNA reads TGTGCCAGCAGCCCCGCCACCGGGACAGCCTATGGCTACACCTTC. The chain recombines TRBV7-9 with TRBJ1-2, with 7 bases identical to TRBD1. Germline-derived CDR1 and CDR2 are SEHNR and FQNEAQ (reference sequence). The CDR3 extends over 15 amino acids. The V gene end was trimmed by 5 bases and the J gene end by 4 bases; junction bases not matched to a gene: 10.

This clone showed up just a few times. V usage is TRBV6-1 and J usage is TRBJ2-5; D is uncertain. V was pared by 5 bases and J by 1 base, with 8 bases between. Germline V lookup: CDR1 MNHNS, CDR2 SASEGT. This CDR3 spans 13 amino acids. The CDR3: CASSLGFQETQYF. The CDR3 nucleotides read TGTGCCAGCAGTCTCGGTTTCCAAGAGACCCAGTACTTC.

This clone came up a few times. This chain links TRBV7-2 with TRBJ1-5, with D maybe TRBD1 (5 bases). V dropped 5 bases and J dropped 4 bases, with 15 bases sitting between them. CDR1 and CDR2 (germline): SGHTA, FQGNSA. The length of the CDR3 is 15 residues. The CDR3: CASSPLAGNNQPQHF. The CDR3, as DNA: TGTGCCAGCAGCCCCCTGGCAGGGAATAATCAGCCCCAGCATTTT.

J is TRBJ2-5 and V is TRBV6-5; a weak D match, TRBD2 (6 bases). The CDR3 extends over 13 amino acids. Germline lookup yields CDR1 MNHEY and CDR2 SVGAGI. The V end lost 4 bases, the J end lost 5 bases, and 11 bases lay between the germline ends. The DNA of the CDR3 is TGTGCCAGCAGTTCCAGGGACTGGGAGACCCAGTACTTC. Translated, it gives CASSSRDWETQYF.

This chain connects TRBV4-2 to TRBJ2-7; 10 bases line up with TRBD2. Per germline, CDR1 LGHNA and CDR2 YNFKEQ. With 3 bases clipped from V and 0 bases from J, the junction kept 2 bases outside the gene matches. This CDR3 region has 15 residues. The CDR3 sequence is CASSHASGGSYEQYF. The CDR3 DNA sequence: TGTGCCAGCAGCCACGCTAGCGGGGGCTCCTACGAGCAGTACTTC.

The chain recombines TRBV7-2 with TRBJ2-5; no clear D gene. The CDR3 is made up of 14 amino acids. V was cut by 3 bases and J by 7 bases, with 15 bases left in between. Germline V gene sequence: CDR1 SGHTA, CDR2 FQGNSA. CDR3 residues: CASSLGLQPGTQYF. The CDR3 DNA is TGTGCCAGCAGCTTGGGCCTACAACCAGGGACCCAGTACTTC.